This TCR beta chain was sequenced during a study of CD8 T cells in Susac syndrome. This CDR3 region has 16 residues. Trimming removed 4 bases from V and 8 bases from J, with 23 bases in between. CDR1 is SEHNR, CDR2 FQNEAQ, per germline (reference sequence). cDNA came from roughly 0.53 to 1 ug RNA primed by random hexamers. MiXCR was run by TCRdb on the immunoSEQ multiplex PCR reads, yielding one entry per CDR3 protein. Of around 200,000 distinct CDR3 sequences detected, 85% to 95% appear once; the ten largest clones hold 0.082%. Sequencing of TCR beta covered CD8+ and CD4+ T cells obtained from blood. Negative isolation was used for CD8+ and CD4+ T cells, and FACS enrichment was applied to TEMRA cells.

J is TRBJ1-2 and V is TRBV7-9; D unresolved. This clonotype was obtained from a human donor with multiple sclerosis. The sample consisted of CD4+ T cells from PBMCs. CDR3 sequence reads: CASSSRREVDKGGYTF. In DNA, the CDR3 is TGTGCCAGCAGCTCGAGGAGGGAGGTCGATAAGGGAGGCTACACCTTC.